The clone carrying this T cell receptor beta chain has a count of ten or more. Its antigen is undetermined. From germline, CDR1 is SNHLY and CDR2 FYNNEI. The CDR3 totals 15 residues. V shed 4 bases and J shed 1 base, with 10 bases lying between them. This sample was taken from a study of early T cells in non-severe SARS-CoV-2 infection. Looking at the study overall: RNA in bulk from unsorted whole blood was sequenced, and chains were unpaired. Study conclusions and caveats: VDJdb matching skewed toward anti-spike CD8 responses, missing private and CD4 specificities.

The library protocol tagged individual cDNA molecules with unique molecular identifiers. MiXCR, applied by TCRdb to the 5' RACE reads, yields one record per CDR3 protein. The data show about 110,000 distinct CDR3 sequences, with about 12% seen just once and around 3.2% held by the top ten. This clonotype was sampled from an adult who was a healthcare worker with PCR-confirmed SARS-CoV-2 infection or an uninfected control (not recorded which). Sequenced material: whole blood. The V and J genes are TRBV2 and TRBJ2-2; D could derive from TRBD1 or TRBD2 (5 bases each). The DNA for the CDR3 is TGTGCCAGCAGTGGGCAGGGACGGAACACCGGGGAGCTGTTTTTT. Protein: CASSGQGRNTGELFF.